These 3 T cell receptor beta chains share one sample of origin, sequenced in a study of cytomegalovirus exposure and HLA in healthy donors. PCR amplification relied on 60 Vbeta primers (plus 13 Jbeta primers). TCRdb's table, derived via immunoSEQ multiplex PCR, lists solely in-frame clones and lacks some. Of about 190,000 clones in the sample, roughly 80% were seen once. What was sequenced was PBMCs. These receptor sequences come from a woman under 30 in good health and CMV-seronegative.

The V and J genes are TRBV7-8 and TRBJ1-5, with D tentatively TRBD1 (5 bases). Germline-derived CDR1 and CDR2 are SGHVS and FQNEAQ. Trimming removed 0 bases at V and 4 bases at J, with 10 bases between. The CDR3 contains 15 residues. The CDR3 DNA follows: TGTGCCAGCAGCTTAGCGGTGGCAGGGAATCAGCCCCAGCATTTT. Translating gives CASSLAVAGNQPQHF.

The chain employs TRBV30 and TRBJ2-3; TRBD1 agrees at 9 bases. Germline CDR1 GTSNPN, CDR2 SVGIG (reference sequence). V shed 3 bases and J 1 base; nucleotides not matched to a gene: 2. The CDR3 is made up of 14 amino acids. CDR3 sequence reads: CAWSWTGGTDTQYF. The CDR3, as DNA: TGTGCCTGGAGCTGGACAGGGGGCACAGATACGCAGTATTTT.

The DNA of the CDR3 is TGTGCCAGCCCCTGGGGACAGGGATTGGGAGAGCAGTACTTC. This codes for CASPWGQGLGEQYF. The chain is built from TRBV7-3 and TRBJ2-7, with 9 bases that match TRBD1. The germline gives CDR1 SGHTA, CDR2 FQGTGA. The CDR3 has 14 residues. J gave up 7 bases and V 8 bases, and 12 bases lay outside the gene matches.